This TCR beta chain comes out of a study of blood T cells in healthy people across ages. Findings and caveats of the study: Total diversity from one million sequenced T cells was likely underestimated.

This clonotype was seen a few times. Its antigen is as yet unknown. A second PCR, run for roughly 7 to 11 cycles, used a sample-barcoded 5' primer plus a J-beta primer mix. TCRdb re-derived calls from the 5' RACE reads in MiXCR, one entry per CDR3 protein. The table records about 780,000 distinct CDR3 sequences, about a quarter of them present only once. Germline CDR1 and CDR2: SEHNR and FQNEAQ (reference sequence). V lost 1 base, J lost 3 bases, and 10 bases lay in between. CDR3 length: 14 amino acids. These records were also assigned to another study, of T cells of mothers and their children. That source reports: At a rate of around 1.4 ug per 15 ul, cDNA synthesis received all of the extracted RNA.

Sequenced: blood. The clonotype originates from a boy between 5 and 17 years old in good health. This chain links TRBV7-9 with TRBJ2-7; D ambiguous. The CDR3 coding sequence is TGTGCCAGCAGCTTAGGTGCCGGCCACTACGAGCAGTACTTC. Translation gives CASSLGAGHYEQYF.